These 25 T cell receptor beta chains share one sample of origin, sequenced in a study of post-analysis software for immune sequencing data. The study, taken as a whole, reports: Elevated frequency relative to controls characterized roughly five TRBV segments in patients, TRBV5-6, TRBV5-1 and TRBV20-1 among them.

The TCR beta cDNA libraries carried unique molecular identifiers. TCRdb used MiXCR to reprocess the PCR reads, holding one entry per CDR3 protein. This sample has hundreds of thousands of distinct CDR3 sequences, with 53% found just once. Their antigens remain unidentified. Sequencing used blood. Receptors were obtained from a girl aged 10 to 17 with multiple sclerosis.

The chain is built from TRBV2 and TRBJ1-1, with D uncertain. The CDR3 is 11 residues long. V dropped 8 bases and J dropped 3 bases, with 7 bases sitting between them. From germline, CDR1 is SNHLY and CDR2 FYNNEI. The CDR3 DNA sequence: TGTGCCAGCGGAGTTGACACTGAAGCTTTCTTT. Its protein product is CASGVDTEAFF. Together with reference TRBV2 and TRBJ1-1, the CDR3 gives the full variable domain: EPEVTQTPSHQVTQMGQEVILRCVPISNHLYFYWYRQILGQKVEFLVSFYNNEISEKSEIFDDQFSVERPDGSNFTLKIRSTKLEDSAMYFCASGVDTEAFFGQGTRLTVV.

This chain links TRBV29-1 with TRBJ1-5; D gene unclear. CDR1 and CDR2 (germline): SQVTM, ANQGSEA. The CDR3 consists of 12 residues. V lost 4 bases, J lost 1 base, and 5 bases lay in between. The CDR3 region is CSVADSNQPQHF. The CDR3 nucleotides read TGCAGCGTTGCTGACAGCAATCAGCCCCAGCATTTT. Together with reference TRBV29-1 and TRBJ1-5, the CDR3 gives the full variable domain: SAVISQKPSRDICQRGTSLTIQCQVDSQVTMMFWYRQQPGQSLTLIATANQGSEATYESGFVIDKFPISRPNLTFSTLTVSNMSPEDSSIYLCSVADSNQPQHFGDGTRLSIL.

The rearrangement links TRBV6-2 or TRBV6-3 to TRBJ2-1; D remains ambiguous. V was pared by 5 bases and J by 7 bases, with 9 bases between. There are 12 residues in the CDR3. The germline CDR1 and CDR2 sequences are MNHEY and SVGEGT. CDR3 sequence reads: CASSRDTNEQFF. Here the CDR3 DNA reads TGTGCCAGCAGTCGAGACACAAATGAGCAGTTCTTC.

This chain links TRBV4-2 with TRBJ2-7, with D possibly being TRBD2 (6 bases). V was pared by 3 bases and J by 4 bases, with 16 bases between. Germline V gene sequence: CDR1 LGHNA, CDR2 YNFKEQ. This CDR3 is 15 amino acids long. The chain's CDR3 is CASSQTRDSAYEQYF. CDR3 in DNA: TGTGCCAGCAGCCAGACACGGGACTCCGCTTACGAGCAGTACTTC.

The V gene is TRBV13, the J gene TRBJ1-6; D uncertain. Germline CDR1 reads PRHDT; CDR2 reads FYEKMQ (reference sequence). V was cut by 3 bases and J by 7 bases, with 13 bases left in between. CDR3 size: 15 residues. The CDR3 DNA sequence: TGTGCCAGCAGCTTGGACGGTTCAACAAATTCACCCCTCCACTTT. This translates into CASSLDGSTNSPLHF.

The rearrangement uses TRBV5-1 and TRBJ2-7, with 11 bases lining up with TRBD2. The CDR3 sequence is 15 residues long. Germline V lookup: CDR1 SGHRS, CDR2 YFSETQ. V gave up 4 bases and J gave up 2 bases; unmatched junction bases: 5. The CDR3 region has the DNA TGCGCCAGCAGCCCGACTAGCGGGGTTCCCTACGAGCAGTACTTC. Protein sequence: CASSPTSGVPYEQYF.

This chain connects TRBV6-6 to TRBJ2-5; no clear D gene. Deletions cut 7 bases from V and 5 bases from J, with 8 bases between. Germline-derived CDR1 and CDR2 are MNHNY and SVGAGI (reference sequence). The CDR3 covers 11 residues. CDR3 amino acids: CASTQKETQYF. The CDR3 DNA reads as TGTGCCAGCACCCAAAAGGAGACCCAGTACTTC.

V and J are TRBV5-1 and TRBJ2-5; 7 bases line up with TRBD2. The J call may be in error: the DNA end matches TRBJ2-7 better. Germline CDR1 is SGHRS and CDR2 is YFSETQ. This CDR3 is 15 amino acids long. The CDR3 here is CASSLAGGGGHEQYF. In DNA, the CDR3 is TGCGCCAGCAGCTTGGCGGGGGGAGGTGGCCACGAGCAGTACTTC.

The V and J genes are TRBV7-3 and TRBJ2-4; 10 bases map to TRBD2. The J call may be incorrect, as the DNA end agrees better with TRBJ2-7. This CDR3 is built from 15 residues. The germline V gene encodes CDR1 SGHTA and CDR2 FQGTGA. CDR3 sequence (DNA): TGTGCCAGCAGCTTAGAGGCTAGCGGGAGAAGCGAGCAGTACTTC. Translated: CASSLEASGRSEQYF.

This clonotype has just a few counts. This chain uses TRBV6-5 with TRBJ2-1; 9 bases match TRBD1. The CDR3 sequence is 14 residues long. Germline V lookup: CDR1 MNHEY, CDR2 SVGAGI. V trimming: 5 bases; J trimming: 8 bases; junction bases outside the gene matches: 7. As DNA, the CDR3 is TGTGCCAGCAGTACCGGGACAGGGTGGTATGAGCAGTTCTTC. Amino acids: CASSTGTGWYEQFF.

This chain connects TRBV27 to TRBJ1-4; no firm D call. Trimming took off 6 bases at V and 0 bases at J, with 8 bases between the two ends. The V gene's germline CDR1 is MNHEY and CDR2 SMNVEV (reference sequence). This CDR3 has 14 amino acids. CDR3 bases: TGTGCCAGCAGGCCCACATCAACTAATGAAAAACTGTTTTTT. Translation: CASRPTSTNEKLFF. Supplemented by reference TRBV27 and TRBJ1-4, the full variable domain reads EAQVTQNPRYLITVTGKKLTVTCSQNMNHEYMSWYRQDPGLGLRQIYYSMNVEVTDKGDVPEGYKVSRKEKRNFPLILESPSPNQTSLYFCASRPTSTNEKLFFGSGTQLSVL.

The chain couples TRBV7-8 to TRBJ1-2, with unresolved D. Germline CDR1 is SGHVS and CDR2 is FQNEAQ. The CDR3 has 12 amino acids. V lost 5 bases and J 3 bases, leaving 7 bases between the germline ends. CDR3 residues: CASSAEHYGYTF. The CDR3 nucleotides are TGTGCCAGCAGCGCGGAACACTATGGCTACACCTTC.

The chain uses TRBV5-1 and TRBJ1-2; TRBD1 is a possible D gene (5 bases). This CDR3 is 15 amino acids long. V was clipped by 4 bases and J by 0 bases, with 13 bases between them. Germline V CDR1 and CDR2: SGHRS, YFSETQ. The CDR3 spells CASSPNKGPNYGYTF. The CDR3 region has the DNA TGCGCCAGCAGCCCCAACAAGGGGCCTAACTATGGCTACACCTTC.

A few counts support this clonotype. The CDR3 sequence: CSAQMFLGSGNIQYF. The CDR3 nucleotides are TGCAGTGCCCAAATGTTTTTAGGGAGCGGGAACATTCAGTACTTC. This sequence joins TRBV20-1 and TRBJ2-4; D is perhaps TRBD2 (6 bases). V lost 6 bases and J lost 7, with 22 bases in between. Germline lookup yields CDR1 DFQATT and CDR2 SNEGSKA (reference sequence). The CDR3 loop spans 15 amino acids.

This clonotype was seen more than once but under ten times. For the CDR3, the DNA is TGCAGCGTTGAAGATAGCGGGACAGGGGGTGATTACGAGCAGTACTTC. Translated, it gives CSVEDSGTGGDYEQYF. The genes are TRBV29-1 and TRBJ2-7; 11 nucleotides agree with TRBD1. CDR1 is SQVTM, CDR2 ANQGSEA, per germline. The CDR3 covers 16 residues. The V segment lost 0 bases and the J segment 4 bases; nucleotides outside the gene matches: 8.

The V call is TRBV14, the J call TRBJ2-7; D call uncertain. Germline V gene data show CDR1 as SGHDN and CDR2 as FVKESK. This CDR3 has 13 residues. With 0 bases removed from V and 7 bases from J, the gap between germline ends came to 10 bases. The CDR3 nucleotides read TGTGCCAGCAGCCAAGATAATGTGGAGGAGCAGTACTTC. Protein: CASSQDNVEEQYF. Using reference TRBV14 and TRBJ2-7 for the parts outside the CDR3, the full variable domain is EAGVTQFPSHSVIEKGQTVTLRCDPISGHDNLYWYRRVMGKEIKFLLHFVKESKQDESGMPNNRFLAERTGGTYSTLKVQPAELEDSGVYFCASSQDNVEEQYFGPGTRLTVT.

The chain recombines TRBV15 with TRBJ2-5; 8 bases map to TRBD2. J was trimmed by 1 base and V by 2 bases; bases with no gene match: 9. This CDR3 spans 17 amino acids. Per the germline V gene, CDR1 is LNHNV and CDR2 is YYDKDF (reference sequence). The CDR3 DNA reads as TGTGCCACCAGCAGATCTCCCGGGGCGGGGGGCCAAGAGACCCAGTACTTC. Translating it yields CATSRSPGAGGQETQYF.

This clonotype was detected a few times. The CDR3 DNA reads as TGCGCCAGCAGAGACAGCGGGATTCTCCACGAGCAGTACTTC. Its protein product is CASRDSGILHEQYF. The gene calls are TRBV10-2 and TRBJ2-5; 7 bases align to TRBD2. The DNA end is a closer match to TRBJ2-7, so the J assignment may be wrong. The CDR3 length is 14 residues. Germline V gives CDR1 WSHSY, CDR2 SAAADI.

The V call is TRBV12-3 or TRBV12-4, the J call TRBJ2-5, with TRBD2 matching 8 bases. The length of the CDR3 is 15 residues. Germline trimming cut 6 bases from V and 4 bases from J; bases unmatched to any gene: 10. DNA of the CDR3: TGTGCCAGCAGCCAGAGCGGGAGCGGGCGAGAGACCCAGTACTTC. It is translated as CASSQSGSGRETQYF.

The chain is built from TRBV18 and TRBJ2-7; D uncertain. The end of the DNA aligns better with TRBJ2-1, so the J call may be wrong. There are 15 residues in the CDR3. Per germline, CDR1 KGHSH and CDR2 LQKENI. CDR3 region: CASSPDHKDANEQFF. DNA of the CDR3: TGTGCCAGCTCACCAGATCACAAGGACGCCAATGAGCAGTTCTTC.

This clonotype has more than one count but fewer than ten. The chain combines TRBV6-5 with TRBJ1-2; D gene unclear. The germline gives CDR1 MNHEY, CDR2 SVGAGI. The V end lost 2 bases, the J end lost 0 bases, and 10 bases lay between the germline ends. The CDR3 extends over 15 amino acids. The CDR3 sequence is CASSYGSEPNYGYTF. DNA for the CDR3: TGTGCCAGCAGTTACGGGTCAGAACCTAACTATGGCTACACCTTC.

This chain connects TRBV5-1 to TRBJ2-5; 11 bases align to TRBD2. In germline, CDR1 is SGHRS, CDR2 YFSETQ. This CDR3 is built from 16 residues. Unmatched junction bases numbered 8, after V lost 3 bases and J lost 4 bases. The DNA of the CDR3 is TGCGCCAGCAGCTATACTAGCGGGGGAGTCGGAGAGACCCAGTACTTC. This encodes CASSYTSGGVGETQYF.

The sample holds a few counts of this clonotype. As DNA, the CDR3 is TGTGCCAGCAGTACGGACCACTCCTACGAGCAGTACTTC. This translates into CASSTDHSYEQYF. The chain couples TRBV6-6 to TRBJ2-7, with no clear D. This CDR3 has 13 residues. Germline CDR1 reads MNHNY; CDR2 reads SVGAGI (reference sequence). Trimming shortened V by 5 bases and J by 0 bases, and 8 bases separated the two germline ends.

The rearrangement uses TRBV5-1 and TRBJ2-5, with a possible D match to TRBD2 (6 bases). The CDR3 length is 16 residues. Germline V CDR1 and CDR2: SGHRS, YFSETQ. Trimming pared 0 bases from V and 0 bases from J, leaving 12 bases between. As DNA, the CDR3 is TGCGCCAGCAGCTTGGTGCAGGGCGGGGACCAAGAGACCCAGTACTTC. Translated: CASSLVQGGDQETQYF.

The chain links TRBV29-1 to TRBJ2-5; D perhaps matches TRBD2 (6 bases). This CDR3 region has 13 residues. V lost 0 bases and J lost 4, with 9 bases in between. Germline CDR1 reads SQVTM; CDR2 reads ANQGSEA. CDR3 loop: CSVEDLGGETQYF. Written as DNA, the CDR3 is TGCAGCGTTGAAGATCTCGGGGGAGAGACCCAGTACTTC.